Sequencing of this TCR beta chain was carried out in a study of CD8 T cells in ankylosing spondylitis. Broader study findings: Disease-linked clones displayed a CD8+ phenotype and appeared relatively rarely in peripheral blood. Disease-linked clones reportedly showed significant enrichment in matched ankylosing spondylitis synovial fluid. Past research had described some motif variants in reactive arthritis synovial fluid and blood.

To note about this clonotype: No antigen is known for it.

Quantitative 5'-RACE with molecular barcodes generated TCR beta libraries. MiXCR, run by TCRdb on the 5' RACE reads, gives a single entry per CDR3 protein. The sample contains almost 45,000 distinct CDR3 sequences, roughly 11% of which appear only once. The germline V gene has CDR1 SQVTM and CDR2 ANQGSEA. CDR3 length: 15 amino acids. V was clipped by 4 bases and J by 1 base; unmatched bases: 4. V is TRBV29-1 and J is TRBJ2-5; 12 nucleotides align to TRBD1. This TCR was sampled from a male donor with ankylosing spondylitis or in good health (not recorded which). The sequenced sample consisted of blood, either unsorted or a sorted T cell fraction (not recorded which). This CDR3 reads CSVAGTGGFQETQYF. CDR3 DNA: TGCAGCGTTGCCGGGACAGGGGGCTTCCAAGAGACCCAGTACTTC.